This entry concerns a single TCR beta chain. Its specificity is unknown. At the deep level, the assay was run. As processed by the authors: ImmunoSEQ only sent back junction sequences with no quality scores, so filtering was done differently. Libraries were prepared by immunoSEQ multiplex PCR; TCRdb keeps only in-frame clonotypes and omits some of them. D and trimming were read from the DNA, whereas the V and J calls and clone size are those reported in that table. This table holds roughly 2.5 million clones, around 94% found once. The data derive from a study of shared clonotypes between healthy human individuals. Broader study findings: What naive subsets generally showed was a larger estimated richness than memory subsets showed. The authors expected sequencing depth to affect clonotype sharing among donors.

V lost 0 bases to trimming and J lost 0 bases, with 21 bases between them. CDR3 size: 20 residues. Germline V gives CDR1 MNHNS, CDR2 SASEGT. Sequencing was performed on naive CD4+ T cells sorted from blood. Noted subset: CD45RA+ positively selected. The chain combines TRBV6-1 with TRBJ1-3; D remains ambiguous. This receptor was identified in a man aged 18 to 29 in good health. CDR3 residues: CASSEAHQDMVSFSGNTIYF. In nucleotides, the CDR3 is TGTGCCAGCAGTGAAGCGCACCAGGATATGGTTTCTTTCTCTGGAAACACCATATATTTT.